The clone carrying this TCR beta chain was seen a single time. Germline CDR1 and CDR2: SGHVS and FQNEAQ. The CDR3 covers 14 residues. V shed 3 bases, J shed 2 bases, and the junction held 2 bases outside the gene matches. The data originate from a study of blood T cell repertoires in COVID-19. Study in general: COVID-19 samples from acute and convalescent phases originated in the United States, Italy and Spain. From T cells, B-cell-depleted T cells, or PBMCs came the material, which was cDNA or gDNA.

As originally analysed: Amplifying reference gene primers gave estimates of nucleated cell counts. The protocol was immunoSEQ multiplex PCR, while the TCRdb copy is restricted to in-frame clones and leaves out a portion. That table is the source of V, J and clone size, and D and trimming were worked out from the DNA. The sample records under 350,000 clones, roughly 89% being singletons. Sequencing used peripheral blood. The rearrangement links TRBV7-8 to TRBJ2-7; the match to TRBD1 covers 9 bases. This TCR came from a man aged 50-60 years with acute or convalescent COVID-19. The DNA for the CDR3 is TGTGCCAGCAGCTTGGGACAGGGTACCTACGAGCAGTACTTC. Translated: CASSLGQGTYEQYF.